This entry lists 20 T cell receptor beta chains sequenced from one sample in a study of T cell repertoires in cytomegalovirus infection. TCRdb reprocessed the reads with MiXCR, giving one entry per CDR3 protein. The profile shows more than 150,000 distinct CDR3 sequences, approximately 19% of them singletons. Sequenced material: PBMCs. The receptors here all came from a human donor in good health (CMV status not recorded). Some clones in this sample may be carry-over from other donors' samples.

In its sample, this clonotype was seen many times. The rearrangement links TRBV7-2 to TRBJ2-1; perhaps TRBD2 as D (5 bases). V was clipped by 5 bases and J by 4 bases, with 15 bases between them. The germline V gene encodes CDR1 SGHTA and CDR2 FQGNSA. The CDR3 runs 15 residues. CDR3 in amino acids: CASSHNPTGYNEQFF. DNA for the CDR3: TGTGCCAGCAGCCACAATCCTACGGGGTACAATGAGCAGTTCTTC.

V is TRBV6-4 and J is TRBJ1-5; TRBD1 is a possible D gene (5 bases). The germline CDR1 and CDR2 sequences are MRHNA and SNTAGT. The CDR3 is 12 amino acids. Trimming removed 10 bases at V and 3 bases at J, with 10 bases between. The CDR3 here is CATGHSNQPQHF. Written as DNA, the CDR3 is TGTGCCACCGGACATTCCAATCAGCCCCAGCATTTT.

At least ten counts were recorded for this clonotype. The V and J genes are TRBV10-3 and TRBJ1-1; TRBD1 is a possible D gene (5 bases). Per the germline V gene, CDR1 is ENHRY and CDR2 is SYGVKD. Between the trimmed V and J ends, which lost 6 bases and 0 bases, there was a span of 11 bases. This CDR3 contains 14 residues. Written as DNA, the CDR3 is TGTGCCATCAGCTCCGGGACGGTGAACACTGAAGCTTTCTTT. Translated, it gives CAISSGTVNTEAFF.

This clonotype was detected many times. The chain combines TRBV7-2 with TRBJ2-7, with D possibly being TRBD1 (5 bases). Germline CDR1 is SGHTA and CDR2 is FQGNSA. The length of the CDR3 is 14 residues. V was pared by 5 bases and J by 0 bases, with 11 bases between. For the CDR3, the DNA is TGTGCCAGCAGCCCCGTCCAGGGCTCCTACGAGCAGTACTTC. This gives the protein CASSPVQGSYEQYF.

The chain carries TRBV19 and TRBJ2-5, with 8 bases matching TRBD2. Looked up from germline, CDR1 is LNHDA and CDR2 is SQIVND (reference sequence). Germline trimming cut 3 bases from V and 2 bases from J; bases unmatched to any gene: 8. The CDR3 is 16 amino acids. The CDR3 sequence: CASSINSGMAQETQYF. The CDR3 region has the DNA TGTGCCAGTAGTATTAATAGCGGGATGGCACAAGAGACCCAGTACTTC. Combining the CDR3 with reference TRBV19 and TRBJ2-5 gives the whole variable domain DGGITQSPKYLFRKEGQNVTLSCEQNLNHDAMYWYRQDPGQGLRLIYYSQIVNDFQKGDIAEGYSVSREKKESFPLTVTSAQKNPTAFYLCASSINSGMAQETQYFGPGTRLLVL.

This clonotype was found a few times. The V gene is TRBV7-9, the J gene TRBJ2-5, with no clear D. V lost 4 bases and J 2 bases, leaving 14 bases between the germline ends. The germline V gene has CDR1 SEHNR and CDR2 FQNEAQ (reference sequence). The CDR3 loop spans 15 amino acids. The CDR3, as DNA: TGTGCCAGCAGCTCTCGCAGCTGGGGTCAAGAGACCCAGTACTTC. This encodes CASSSRSWGQETQYF.

This clonotype was recorded at least ten times. This chain links TRBV7-4 with TRBJ1-1; 7 nucleotides align to TRBD1. This CDR3 spans 14 amino acids. Trimming took 0 bases from V and 7 from J; bases not matched to a gene: 5. Germline-derived CDR1 and CDR2 are SGHVT and SQSDAQ. CDR3 bases: TGTGCCAGCAGCTTAGCGATTGGGACAGATGAAGCTTTCTTT. It encodes CASSLAIGTDEAFF.

This clonotype was recorded many times. The chain employs TRBV7-8 and TRBJ1-4; 7 bases map to TRBD1. The CDR3 has 13 residues. V lost 3 bases and J lost 8; bases outside the gene matches: 3. Germline CDR1 SGHVS, CDR2 FQNEAQ. CDR3 DNA: TGTGCCAGCAGCTTGACAGGGATGGAAAAACTGTTTTTT. The encoded protein is CASSLTGMEKLFF.

The chain couples TRBV7-9 to TRBJ2-1, with 9 bases fitting TRBD2. The CDR3 runs to 15 residues. Per the germline V gene, CDR1 is SEHNR and CDR2 is FQNEAQ (reference sequence). The V segment lost 6 bases and the J segment 5 bases; nucleotides outside the gene matches: 8. For the CDR3, the DNA is TGTGCCAGCAGTCTAGGACTAGCGAACCACAATGAGCAGTTCTTC. Its protein is CASSLGLANHNEQFF.

This clonotype was seen a few times. The rearrangement links TRBV28 to TRBJ2-1, with D possibly being TRBD1 or TRBD2 (5 bases each). CDR1 MDHEN and CDR2 SYDVKM come from the germline V gene. Between the trimmed V and J ends, which lost 2 bases and 15 bases, there was a span of 14 bases. CDR3 size: 12 residues. This CDR3 is CASSLLGTGPFF. CDR3 DNA sequence: TGTGCCAGCAGTTTACTTGGGACCGGGCCGTTCTTC.

The chain links TRBV27 to TRBJ2-7; 8 bases agree with TRBD1. Germline assignment: CDR1 MNHEY and CDR2 SMNVEV (reference sequence). This CDR3 spans 13 amino acids. V trimming: 6 bases; J trimming: 3 bases; junction bases outside the gene matches: 4. The CDR3 protein is CASSRTGRYEQYF. The CDR3 nucleotides are TGTGCCAGCAGCAGGACAGGGCGCTACGAGCAGTACTTC.

This clonotype was recorded a few times. The junction departs from the called germline gene at one end, perhaps through a read error. V is TRBV7-7 and J is TRBJ2-5; D not certain. The germline CDR1 and CDR2 sequences are SSHAT and FNYEAQ (reference sequence). This CDR3 is built from 13 residues. CDR3 sequence (DNA): TGTGCTAGCAGTATAGAGAGCCAAGAGACCCAGTACTTC. The encoded protein is CASSIESQETQYF.

This clonotype was counted ten times or more. V gene TRBV11-3 combines with J gene TRBJ1-1, with D possibly being TRBD1 (6 bases). CDR1 SGHNT and CDR2 YENEEA come from the germline V gene. This CDR3 region has 14 residues. V lost 8 bases and J lost 3, with 16 bases in between. CDR3 nucleotides: TGTGCCAGCGGAAGGGGGGCTTCGGACACTGAAGCTTTCTTT. It encodes CASGRGASDTEAFF.

V is TRBV19 and J is TRBJ2-1; D is perhaps TRBD2 (7 bases). The germline gives CDR1 LNHDA, CDR2 SQIVND (reference sequence). The CDR3 is made up of 14 amino acids. The germline V and J ends were trimmed by 9 bases and 4 bases, with 16 bases remaining between them. CDR3 amino acids: CASNGGARYNEQFF. The CDR3 nucleotides read TGTGCCAGCAATGGGGGGGCGCGATACAATGAGCAGTTCTTC.

A word on this clonotype: A much larger clone lies a single base off, so this may be a read error. The chain uses TRBV7-2 and TRBJ2-1, with D perhaps matching TRBD2 (6 bases). Per germline, CDR1 SGHTA and CDR2 FQGNSA. There are 16 residues in the CDR3. The CDR3 nucleotides read TGTGCCAACAGCTTAGAGGGGAGGAGCTCCTACAATGAGCAGTTCTTC. It yields the protein CANSLEGRSSYNEQFF. The complete variable domain, with remaining parts taken from reference TRBV7-2 and TRBJ2-1, reads GAGVSQSPSNKVTEKGKDVELRCDPISGHTALYWYRQSLGQGLEFLIYFQGNSAPDKSGLPSDRFSAERTGGSVSTLTIQRTQQEDSAVYLCANSLEGRSSYNEQFFGPGTRLTVL.

In its sample, this clonotype was seen a few times. The rearrangement joins TRBV29-1 to TRBJ2-1; 9 nucleotides line up with TRBD1. This CDR3 spans 14 amino acids. Germline V gene sequence: CDR1 SQVTM, CDR2 ANQGSEA. The V gene end was trimmed by 5 bases and the J gene end by 1 base; junction bases not matched to a gene: 3. The CDR3 spells CSVTGTGSYNEQFF. Here the CDR3 DNA reads TGCAGCGTTACCGGGACAGGGTCCTACAATGAGCAGTTCTTC.

CDR3 loop: CAWRSPGILTGELFF. CDR3 DNA sequence: TGTGCCTGGAGGTCTCCCGGGATCCTCACCGGGGAGCTGTTTTTT. V is TRBV30 and J is TRBJ2-2; D perhaps matches TRBD2 (5 bases). V was trimmed by 3 bases and J by 4 bases, leaving 15 bases between them. The CDR3 runs to 15 residues. Germline V gives CDR1 GTSNPN, CDR2 SVGIG (reference sequence).

This clonotype showed up many times. The CDR3 sequence is CASSPRLAGILNEQFF. CDR3 bases: TGTGCCAGCAGCCCTAGACTAGCGGGGATCCTCAATGAGCAGTTCTTC. V gene TRBV11-2 combines with J gene TRBJ2-1; 11 nucleotides align to TRBD2. CDR1 and CDR2 (germline): SGHAT, FQNNGV. V was clipped by 5 bases and J by 6 bases; unmatched bases: 9. This CDR3 comprises 16 residues.

The V call is TRBV7-9, the J call TRBJ2-1; no firm D call. Per germline, CDR1 SEHNR and CDR2 FQNEAQ (reference sequence). This CDR3 has 13 residues. V was cut by 4 bases and J by 0 bases, with 4 bases left in between. This CDR3 is CASSSSSYNEQFF. The DNA of the CDR3 is TGTGCCAGCAGCTCCAGCTCCTACAATGAGCAGTTCTTC.

The chain's CDR3 is CASSSRDRGLSDTQYF. The CDR3 DNA reads as TGTGCCAGCAGCTCCCGGGACAGGGGGCTTTCAGATACGCAGTATTTT. The V gene is TRBV7-9, the J gene TRBJ2-3, with 12 bases that match TRBD1. V lost 4 bases to trimming and J lost 4 bases; unmatched junction nucleotides: 6. The CDR3 runs to 16 residues. The germline CDR1 and CDR2 sequences are SEHNR and FQNEAQ (reference sequence).